This T cell receptor beta chain derives from a study of cytotoxic CD8 clonotypes in ibrutinib-treated CLL. General observations from the study: Lymph node repertoires were not studied, and sampling times were unmatched. Rare overall, public clonotypes shrank or held steady under therapy.

As regards this clone: Its matching antigen is unknown.

TCRdb's copy holds only in-frame clones and misses some; the assay was immunoSEQ multiplex PCR. The sample has about 15,000 clones; about 55% are singletons. Germline V CDR1 and CDR2: LGHNA, YNFKEQ. There are 14 residues in the CDR3. After removal of 7 bases from V and 6 bases from J, the junction contained 9 bases not matched to a gene. The sample in question was PBMCs, obtained at an approximately 25-month disease-progression time point, from a patient treated with ibrutinib. This TCR derives from a human donor with chronic lymphocytic leukemia. This chain uses TRBV4-2 with TRBJ2-1, with 7 bases lining up with TRBD1. For the CDR3, the DNA is TGTGCCAGCAACCGGGACAGCTTGTCCAATGAGCAGTTCTTC. Translating it yields CASNRDSLSNEQFF.